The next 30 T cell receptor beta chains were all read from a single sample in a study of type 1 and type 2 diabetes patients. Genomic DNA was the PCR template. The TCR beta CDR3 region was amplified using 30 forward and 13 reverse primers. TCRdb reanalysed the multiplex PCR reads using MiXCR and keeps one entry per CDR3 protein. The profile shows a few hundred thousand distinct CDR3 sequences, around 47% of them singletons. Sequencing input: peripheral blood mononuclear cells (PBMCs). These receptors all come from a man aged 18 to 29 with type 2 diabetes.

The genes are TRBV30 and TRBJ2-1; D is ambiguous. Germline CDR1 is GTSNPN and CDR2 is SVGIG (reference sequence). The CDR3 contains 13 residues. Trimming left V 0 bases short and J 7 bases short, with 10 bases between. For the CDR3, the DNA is TGTGCCTGGAGTGTAGTAGGAAAAAATGAGCAGTTCTTC. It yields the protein CAWSVVGKNEQFF.

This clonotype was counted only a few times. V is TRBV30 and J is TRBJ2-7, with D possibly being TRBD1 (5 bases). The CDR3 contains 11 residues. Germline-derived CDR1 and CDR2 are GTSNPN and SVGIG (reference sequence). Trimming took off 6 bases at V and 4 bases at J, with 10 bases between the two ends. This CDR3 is CACRGVYEQYF. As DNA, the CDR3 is TGTGCCTGTAGGGGTGTGTACGAGCAGTACTTC.

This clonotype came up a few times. The CDR3 protein is CASSLGGGAYNEQFF. The CDR3 DNA sequence: TGCGCCAGCAGCTTAGGAGGGGGGGCTTACAATGAGCAGTTCTTC. The chain employs TRBV5-1 and TRBJ2-5, with a possible D match to TRBD2 (7 bases). The assigned J gene may be wrong: the sequence end matches TRBJ2-1 better. The CDR3 totals 15 residues. Germline values: CDR1 SGHRS, CDR2 YFSETQ.

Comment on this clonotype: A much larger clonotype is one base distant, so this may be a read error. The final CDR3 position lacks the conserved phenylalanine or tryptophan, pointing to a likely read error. This CDR3 is CASSEARGTYSYEQYL. The CDR3 bases are TGTGCCAGCAGTGAAGCGCGGGGCACCTACTCCTACGAGCAGTACCTC. The J gene is TRBJ2-7, the V gene TRBV2; a possible D gene is TRBD2 (6 bases). Germline V gene lookup returns CDR1 SNHLY and CDR2 FYNNEI. The CDR3 length is 16 residues. Trimming removed 0 bases at V and 0 bases at J, with 12 bases between.

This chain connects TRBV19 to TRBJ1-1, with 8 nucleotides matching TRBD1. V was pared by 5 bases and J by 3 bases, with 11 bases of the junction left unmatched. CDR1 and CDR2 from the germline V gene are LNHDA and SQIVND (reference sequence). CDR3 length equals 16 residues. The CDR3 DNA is TGTGCCAGTAGTTCCTACGCGACAGGGGCATACACTGAAGCTTTCTTT. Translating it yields CASSSYATGAYTEAFF.

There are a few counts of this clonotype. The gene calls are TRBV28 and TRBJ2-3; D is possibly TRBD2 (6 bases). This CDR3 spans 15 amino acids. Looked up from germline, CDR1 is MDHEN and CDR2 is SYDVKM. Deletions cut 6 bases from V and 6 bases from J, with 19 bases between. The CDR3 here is CASSHTGSILDTQYF. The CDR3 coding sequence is TGTGCCAGCAGCCACACCGGGAGTATATTGGATACGCAGTATTTT.

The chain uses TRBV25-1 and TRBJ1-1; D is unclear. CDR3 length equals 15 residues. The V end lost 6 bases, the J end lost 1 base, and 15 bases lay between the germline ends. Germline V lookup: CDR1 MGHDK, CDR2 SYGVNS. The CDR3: CASSLVNGGNTEAFF. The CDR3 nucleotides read TGTGCCAGCAGCCTCGTTAACGGCGGGAACACTGAAGCTTTCTTT.

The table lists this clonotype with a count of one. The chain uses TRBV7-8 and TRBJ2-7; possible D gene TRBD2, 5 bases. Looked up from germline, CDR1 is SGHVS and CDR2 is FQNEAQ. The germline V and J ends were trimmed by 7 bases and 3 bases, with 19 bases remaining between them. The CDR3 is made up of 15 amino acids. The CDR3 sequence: CASTPWSEGLYEQYF. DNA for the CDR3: TGTGCCAGCACCCCCTGGTCAGAAGGACTCTACGAGCAGTACTTC.

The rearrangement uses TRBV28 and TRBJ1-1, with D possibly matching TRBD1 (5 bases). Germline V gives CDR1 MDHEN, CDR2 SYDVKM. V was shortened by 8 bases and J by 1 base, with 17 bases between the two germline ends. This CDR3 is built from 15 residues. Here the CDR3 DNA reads TGTGCCAGCCGACCTAACCCGACAGAGAACACTGAAGCTTTCTTT. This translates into CASRPNPTENTEAFF.

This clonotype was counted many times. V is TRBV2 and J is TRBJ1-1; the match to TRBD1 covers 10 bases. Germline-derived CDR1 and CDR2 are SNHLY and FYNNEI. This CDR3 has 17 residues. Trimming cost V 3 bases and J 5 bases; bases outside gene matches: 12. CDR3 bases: TGTGCCAGCAGTGATGTGGGGACAGGGGCGGGTTGGACTGAAGCTTTCTTT. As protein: CASSDVGTGAGWTEAFF. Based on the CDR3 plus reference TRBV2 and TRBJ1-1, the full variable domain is EPEVTQTPSHQVTQMGQEVILRCVPISNHLYFYWYRQILGQKVEFLVSFYNNEISEKSEIFDDQFSVERPDGSNFTLKIRSTKLEDSAMYFCASSDVGTGAGWTEAFFGQGTRLTVV.

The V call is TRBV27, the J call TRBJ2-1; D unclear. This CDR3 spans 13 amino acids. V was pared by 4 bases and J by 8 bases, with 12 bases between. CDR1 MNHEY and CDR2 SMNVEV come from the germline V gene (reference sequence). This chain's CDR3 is CASSSELDDEQFF. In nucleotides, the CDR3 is TGTGCCAGCAGTTCGGAGTTAGACGATGAGCAGTTCTTC.

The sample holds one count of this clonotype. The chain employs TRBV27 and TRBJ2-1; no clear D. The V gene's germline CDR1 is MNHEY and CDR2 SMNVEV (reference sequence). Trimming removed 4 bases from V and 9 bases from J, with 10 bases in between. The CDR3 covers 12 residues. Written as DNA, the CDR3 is TGTGCCAGCAGTTCTGGGGTTACTGAGCAGTTCTTC. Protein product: CASSSGVTEQFF.

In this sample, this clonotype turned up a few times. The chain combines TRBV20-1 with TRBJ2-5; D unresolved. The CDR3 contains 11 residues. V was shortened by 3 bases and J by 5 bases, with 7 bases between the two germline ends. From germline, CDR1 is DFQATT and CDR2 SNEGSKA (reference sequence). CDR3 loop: CSARGRETQYF. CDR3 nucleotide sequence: TGCAGTGCTAGGGGCCGGGAGACCCAGTACTTC.

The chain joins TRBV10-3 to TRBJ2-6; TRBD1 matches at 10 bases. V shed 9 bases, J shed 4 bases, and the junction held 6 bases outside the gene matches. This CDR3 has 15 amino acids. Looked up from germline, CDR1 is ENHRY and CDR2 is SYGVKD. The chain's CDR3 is CAIRQGASGANVLTF. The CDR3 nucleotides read TGTGCCATACGACAGGGGGCGAGCGGGGCCAACGTCCTGACTTTC.

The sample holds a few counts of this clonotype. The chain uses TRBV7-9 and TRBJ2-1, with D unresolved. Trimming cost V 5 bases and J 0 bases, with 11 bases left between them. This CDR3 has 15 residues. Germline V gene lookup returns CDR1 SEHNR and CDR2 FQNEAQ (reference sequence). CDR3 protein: CASSLDRNSYNEQFF. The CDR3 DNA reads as TGTGCCAGCAGCCTGGACCGAAACTCCTACAATGAGCAGTTCTTC. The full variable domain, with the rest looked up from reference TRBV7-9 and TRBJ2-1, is DTGVSQNPRHKITKRGQNVTFRCDPISEHNRLYWYRQTLGQGPEFLTYFQNEAQLEKSRLLSDRFSAERPKGSFSTLEIQRTEQGDSAMYLCASSLDRNSYNEQFFGPGTRLTVL.

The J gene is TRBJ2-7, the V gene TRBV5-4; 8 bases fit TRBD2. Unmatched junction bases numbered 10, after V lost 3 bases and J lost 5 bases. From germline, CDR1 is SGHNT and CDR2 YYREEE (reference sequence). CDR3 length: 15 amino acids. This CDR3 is CASSWTTGLGDEQYF. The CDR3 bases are TGTGCCAGCAGCTGGACGACGGGACTAGGGGACGAGCAGTACTTC.

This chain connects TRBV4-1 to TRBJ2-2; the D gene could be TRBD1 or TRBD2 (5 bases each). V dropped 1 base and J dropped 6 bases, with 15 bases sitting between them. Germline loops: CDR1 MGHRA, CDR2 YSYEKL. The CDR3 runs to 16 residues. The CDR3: CASSQGARMGAGELFF. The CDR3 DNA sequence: TGCGCCAGCAGCCAAGGGGCCCGGATGGGGGCCGGGGAGCTGTTTTTT.

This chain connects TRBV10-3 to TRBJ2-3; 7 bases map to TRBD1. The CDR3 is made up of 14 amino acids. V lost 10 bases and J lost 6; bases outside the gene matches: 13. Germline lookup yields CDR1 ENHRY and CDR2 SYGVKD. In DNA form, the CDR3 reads TGTGCCACCCGACCCGGGACAGTAGATGATACGCAGTATTTT. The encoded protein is CATRPGTVDDTQYF.

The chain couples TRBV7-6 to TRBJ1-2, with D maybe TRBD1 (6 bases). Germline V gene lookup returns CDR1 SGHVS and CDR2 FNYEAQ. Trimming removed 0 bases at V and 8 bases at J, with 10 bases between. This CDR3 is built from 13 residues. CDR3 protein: CASSLAGGQGYTF. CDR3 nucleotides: TGTGCCAGCAGCTTAGCGGGGGGGCAAGGCTACACCTTC.

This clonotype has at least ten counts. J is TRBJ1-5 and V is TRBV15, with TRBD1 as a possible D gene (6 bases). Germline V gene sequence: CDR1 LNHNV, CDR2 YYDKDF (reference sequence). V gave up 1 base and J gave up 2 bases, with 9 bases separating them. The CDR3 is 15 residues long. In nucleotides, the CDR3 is TGTGCCACCAGCAGAGCTTGGACAGGCAATCAGCCCCAGCATTTT. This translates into CATSRAWTGNQPQHF.

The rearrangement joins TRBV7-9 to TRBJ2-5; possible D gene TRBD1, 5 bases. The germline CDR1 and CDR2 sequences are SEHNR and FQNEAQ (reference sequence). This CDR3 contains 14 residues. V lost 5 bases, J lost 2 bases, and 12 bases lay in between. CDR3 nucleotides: TGTGCCAGCAGCCTCCCCCACAGGCAAGAGACCCAGTACTTC. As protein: CASSLPHRQETQYF.

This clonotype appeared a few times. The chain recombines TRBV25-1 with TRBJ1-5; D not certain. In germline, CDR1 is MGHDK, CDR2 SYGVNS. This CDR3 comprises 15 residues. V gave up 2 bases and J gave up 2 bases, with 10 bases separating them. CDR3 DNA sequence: TGTGCCAGCAGTGAAACGGGGAAAGGCAATCAGCCCCAGCATTTT. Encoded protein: CASSETGKGNQPQHF. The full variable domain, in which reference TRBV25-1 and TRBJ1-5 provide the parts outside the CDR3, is EADIYQTPRYLVIGTGKKITLECSQTMGHDKMYWYQQDPGMELHLIHYSYGVNSTEKGDLSSESTVSRIRTEHFPLTLESARPSHTSQYLCASSETGKGNQPQHFGDGTRLSIL.

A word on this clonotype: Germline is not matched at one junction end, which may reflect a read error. The CDR3: CASSPRTYSINNSPLHF. CDR3 bases: TGTGCCAGCAGTCCCCGGACTTACTCCATCAATAATTCACCCCTCCACTTT. The chain combines TRBV10-2 with TRBJ1-6; D gene unclear. CDR3 length: 17 amino acids. From germline, CDR1 is WSHSY and CDR2 SAAADI.

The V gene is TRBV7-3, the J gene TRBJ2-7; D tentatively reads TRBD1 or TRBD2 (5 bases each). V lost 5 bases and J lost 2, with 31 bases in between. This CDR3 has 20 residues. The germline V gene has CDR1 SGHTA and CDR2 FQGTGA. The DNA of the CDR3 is TGTGCCAGCAGCGACCGGGGCGGACAAAGCGCTGAAACAGTAACCTACGAGCAGTACTTC. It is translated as CASSDRGGQSAETVTYEQYF. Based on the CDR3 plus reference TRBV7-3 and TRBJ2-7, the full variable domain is GAGVSQTPSNKVTEKGKYVELRCDPISGHTALYWYRQSLGQGPEFLIYFQGTGAADDSGLPNDRFFAVRPEGSVSTLKIQRTERGDSAVYLCASSDRGGQSAETVTYEQYFGPGTRLTVT.

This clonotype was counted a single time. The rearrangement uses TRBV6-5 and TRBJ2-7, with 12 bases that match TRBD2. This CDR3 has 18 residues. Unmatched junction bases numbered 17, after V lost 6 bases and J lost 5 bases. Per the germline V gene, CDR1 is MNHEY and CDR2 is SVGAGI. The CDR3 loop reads CASSQPKSSGRAGDEQYF. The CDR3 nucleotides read TGTGCCAGCAGCCAGCCCAAGTCTAGCGGGAGGGCCGGCGACGAGCAGTACTTC.

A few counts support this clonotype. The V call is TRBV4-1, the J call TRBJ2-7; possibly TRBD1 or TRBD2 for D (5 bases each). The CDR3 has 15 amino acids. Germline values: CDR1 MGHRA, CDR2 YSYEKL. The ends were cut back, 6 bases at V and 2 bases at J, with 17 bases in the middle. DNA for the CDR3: TGCGCCAGCAGGCCAGGGACGGACACCCCCTACGAGCAGTACTTC. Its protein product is CASRPGTDTPYEQYF.

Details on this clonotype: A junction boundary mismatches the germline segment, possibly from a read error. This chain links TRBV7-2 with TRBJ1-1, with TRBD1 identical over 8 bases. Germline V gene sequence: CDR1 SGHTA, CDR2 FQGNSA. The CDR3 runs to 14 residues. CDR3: CASSLSSGGTEAFF. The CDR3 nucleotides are TGTGCCAGCAGTTTATCCTCAGGGGGCACTGAAGCTTTCTTC.

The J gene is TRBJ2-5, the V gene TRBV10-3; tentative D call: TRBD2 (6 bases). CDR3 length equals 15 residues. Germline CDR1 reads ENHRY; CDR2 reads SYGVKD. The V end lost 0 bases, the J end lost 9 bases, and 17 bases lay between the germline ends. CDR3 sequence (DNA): TGTGCCATCAGTGAGTCGACGGGGGACCCGTGGTCCCAGTACTTC. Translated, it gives CAISESTGDPWSQYF.

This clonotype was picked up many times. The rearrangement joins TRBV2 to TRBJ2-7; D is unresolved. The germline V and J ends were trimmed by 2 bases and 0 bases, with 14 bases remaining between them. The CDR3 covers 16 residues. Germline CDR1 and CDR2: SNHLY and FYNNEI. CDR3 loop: CASSEIGDGSSYEQYF. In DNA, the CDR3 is TGTGCCAGCAGTGAAATTGGAGACGGAAGCTCCTACGAGCAGTACTTC.

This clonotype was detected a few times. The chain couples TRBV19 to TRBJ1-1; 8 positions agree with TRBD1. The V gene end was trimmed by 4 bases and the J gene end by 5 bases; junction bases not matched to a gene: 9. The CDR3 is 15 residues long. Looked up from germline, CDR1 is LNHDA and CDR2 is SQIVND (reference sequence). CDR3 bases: TGTGCCAGTAGTAGCACCACAGGGGGGCGGACTGAAGCTTTCTTT. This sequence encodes CASSSTTGGRTEAFF. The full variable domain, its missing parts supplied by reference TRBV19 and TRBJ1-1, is DGGITQSPKYLFRKEGQNVTLSCEQNLNHDAMYWYRQDPGQGLRLIYYSQIVNDFQKGDIAEGYSVSREKKESFPLTVTSAQKNPTAFYLCASSSTTGGRTEAFFGQGTRLTVV.